This T cell receptor (beta chain) was identified in a study of cytomegalovirus exposure and HLA in healthy donors. Study results and limitations: TCR beta V segments were, for the most part, productive about 87% or about 30% of the time in an earlier analysis. As a later analysis revealed, most CMV-associated TCR beta chains appeared HLA-restricted.

Trimming removed 4 bases at V and 6 bases at J, with 7 bases between. The length of the CDR3 is 11 residues. Germline V lookup: CDR1 SGHRS, CDR2 YFSETQ. The study ran its PCR with 60 Vbeta and 13 Jbeta primers. The method was immunoSEQ multiplex PCR; TCRdb's version includes in-frame clones alone and lacks a portion of them. The repertoire has about 160,000 clones, 75% to 90% of them found once; the top ten carry approximately 2%. For this clone: Its antigen is unidentified.

The chain carries TRBV5-1 and TRBJ1-2; no clear D gene. The receptor was isolated from a woman between 18 and 30 years old in good health and CMV-seronegative. Input material: PBMCs. The CDR3 is CASSPGDGYTF. The DNA of the CDR3 is TGCGCCAGCAGCCCAGGCGATGGCTACACCTTC.